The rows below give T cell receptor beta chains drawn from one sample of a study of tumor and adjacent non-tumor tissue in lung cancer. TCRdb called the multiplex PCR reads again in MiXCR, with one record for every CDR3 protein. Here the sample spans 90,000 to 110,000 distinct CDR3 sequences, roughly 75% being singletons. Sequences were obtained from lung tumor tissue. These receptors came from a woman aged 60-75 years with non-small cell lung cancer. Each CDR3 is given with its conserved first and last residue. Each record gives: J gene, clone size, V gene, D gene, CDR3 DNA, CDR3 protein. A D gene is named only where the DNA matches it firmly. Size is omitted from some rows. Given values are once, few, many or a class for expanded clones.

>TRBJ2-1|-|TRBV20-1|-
TGCAGTGTTAGTGTGGCTGGCGGGCTCGATGAGCAGTTCTTC
CSVSVAGGLDEQFF
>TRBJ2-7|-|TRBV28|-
TGTGCCAGCATTACGCCAGGGAGCTCCTACGAGCAGTACTTC
CASITPGSSYEQYF
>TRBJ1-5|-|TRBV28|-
TGTACCAGCAGTTCAAGAACCGGGCCCCAGCATTTT
CTSSSRTGPQHF
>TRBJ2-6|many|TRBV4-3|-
TGCGCCAGCAGCCAAGATGGAGCGGGGGCCAACGTCCTGACTTTC
CASSQDGAGANVLTF
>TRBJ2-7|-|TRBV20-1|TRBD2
TGCAGTGCTGGGTTACCGGGAGGCCTTCCCTACAAGCAGTACTTC
CSAGLPGGLPYKQYF
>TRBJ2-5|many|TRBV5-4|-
TGTGCCAGCAGCTACTCAGGGGGAGGGGAGACCCAGTACTTC
CASSYSGGGETQYF
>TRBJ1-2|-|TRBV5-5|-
TGCGCCAGCAGCTTGGGGCTACAGGAGGCACTTGGCTACACCTTC
CASSLGLQEALGYTF
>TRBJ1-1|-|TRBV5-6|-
TGTGCCAGAAGCCTAAGGAAGGGGGAGTTGGCTTTCTTT
CARSLRKGELAFF
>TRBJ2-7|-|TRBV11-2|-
TGTGCCAGCAGTTGGGACCTCGAAGGATACGAGCACTACTTC
CASSWDLEGYEHYF
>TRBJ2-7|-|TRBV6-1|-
TGTACCAACACCGCAAGTTTGATGGAGGAGCAGTACTTC
CTNTASLMEEQYF
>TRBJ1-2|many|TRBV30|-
TGTGCCTGGGGGGCAGGGAGTGGGATTTATGGCTACACCTTC
CAWGAGSGIYGYTF
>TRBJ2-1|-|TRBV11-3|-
TGTGCCAGCAGCCAGAGCTTCATTGAGCAGTTCTTC
CASSQSFIEQFF
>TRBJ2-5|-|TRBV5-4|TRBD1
TGTACCAGCAGCACTAACCGGGACAGGGGTTGGGAGACCCAGTACTTC
CTSSTNRDRGWETQYF
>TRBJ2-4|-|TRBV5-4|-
TGTGCCAGCAACTTGGGGGGCGCGGACATTCAGTGCTTC
CASNLGGADIQCF
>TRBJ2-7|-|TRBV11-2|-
TGTGCCAGCAGTTTAGGCGGGGAAATGGCCTACGTGCAGTACTTC
CASSLGGEMAYVQYF
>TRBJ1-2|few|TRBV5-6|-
TGTGCCAGCAGTAATCGGGACGCCCTTGTCTATGGCTACACCTTC
CASSNRDALVYGYTF
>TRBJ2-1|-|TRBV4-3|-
TGTGCCAGCAGCCAAGAGGTTACTATCGGGAGAGAGCAGTTCTTC
CASSQEVTIGREQFF
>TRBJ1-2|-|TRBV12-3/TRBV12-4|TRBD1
TGTGCCAGCAGTCTACAGGGGGCCTATGCCTACACCTTC
CASSLQGAYAYTF
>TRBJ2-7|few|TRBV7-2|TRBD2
TGTGCCAGCAGCTCCGGACTAGCGGGAGTTCTGGGGGAGCAGTACTTC
CASSSGLAGVLGEQYF
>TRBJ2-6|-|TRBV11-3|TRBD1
TGTGCCAGCAGACTGCGACAGGGTCATCAAACTGGGGCCAACGTCCTGACTTTC
CASRLRQGHQTGANVLTF
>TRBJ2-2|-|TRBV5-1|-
TGCGCCAGCAGCTTGGCCACGGACCGGACCGGGGAGCTGTTTTTT
CASSLATDRTGELFF
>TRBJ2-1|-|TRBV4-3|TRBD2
TGCGCCAGCAGTCCGACGAAACTAGCGCGGGACTACAATGAGCAGTTTTTC
CASSPTKLARDYNEQFF
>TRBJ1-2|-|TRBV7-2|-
TGTGCCAGCAGCTTAGCACAGGGTTACTATGGCTACACCTTC
CASSLAQGYYGYTF
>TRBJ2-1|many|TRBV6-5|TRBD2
TGTGCCAGCAGTTCGAGCGGGAGGGCTTCCAGGGAGCAGTTCTTC
CASSSSGRASREQFF
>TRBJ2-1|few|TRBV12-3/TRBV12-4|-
TGTCCCAGCAGCCAGGGTAGCGCCTACAATGAGCAGTTCTTC
CPSSQGSAYNEQFF
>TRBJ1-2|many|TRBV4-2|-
TGTGCCAGCAGCCAAGATCAGGGATGGGCTAACTATGGCTACACCTTC
CASSQDQGWANYGYTF
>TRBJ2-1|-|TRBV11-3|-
TGTACCAGCAGCTTAGGTGCCTACAATGAGCAGTCCTTC
CTSSLGAYNEQSF
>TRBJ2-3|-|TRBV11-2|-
TGTGCCAGCAGCATCACCGGGACGGCCACAGATACGCGATATTTT
CASSITGTATDTRYF
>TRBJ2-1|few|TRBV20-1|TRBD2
TGCAGTGCAGCAGCGGGGGGTTTCTACAATGAGCGGTTCTTC
CSAAAGGFYNERFF
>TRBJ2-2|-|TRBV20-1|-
TGCAGTAGTAGAGTTTTTGTTGGCCGCACGAACACCGGGGAGCTGTTTTTT
CSSRVFVGRTNTGELFF
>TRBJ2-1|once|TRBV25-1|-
TGTGACAGCAATGACTACAATGAGCAGTTCTTC
CDSNDYNEQFF
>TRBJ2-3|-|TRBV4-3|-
TGCGTCAGCAGCCAAGATGGGTGGTCCGCAGATACGCAGTATTTT
CVSSQDGWSADTQYF
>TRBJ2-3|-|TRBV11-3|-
TGTGTTAGCAGAAAGAACCAAGGTGATACGCAGTATTTT
CVSRKNQGDTQYF
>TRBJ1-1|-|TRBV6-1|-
TGTGCCAGCAGTCCCGCTTCGGGGGCGAGCACTGAAGCTTTCTTT
CASSPASGASTEAFF
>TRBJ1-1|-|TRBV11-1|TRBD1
TGTGCCAGCAGCCGGGACAGCGACACTGAATCTTTCTTT
CASSRDSDTESFF
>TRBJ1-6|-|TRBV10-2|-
TGCGGCAGCAGTGAGTCTTATGGTATACTTTCACCCCTCCACTTT
CGSSESYGILSPLHF
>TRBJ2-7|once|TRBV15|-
TGTGCCAACACCCCGCGCCAGGGGACAGAGCAGTACTTC
CANTPRQGTEQYF
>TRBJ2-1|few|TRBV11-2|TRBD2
TGTGCCAGCAGCTCCCGACTAGCGCAATCCAACAATGAGCAGTTCTTC
CASSSRLAQSNNEQFF
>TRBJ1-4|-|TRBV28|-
TGTGCCAGTCAAGGAAGGAATAATGAAAAACTGTTTTTT
CASQGRNNEKLFF
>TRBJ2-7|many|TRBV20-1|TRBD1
TGCAGTGCCAATGGACAGGGAAGAGAGTACGAGCAGTACTTC
CSANGQGREYEQYF
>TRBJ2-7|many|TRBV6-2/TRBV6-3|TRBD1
TGTGCCAGCAACTCGGGACAGGGCTACGAGCAGTACTTC
CASNSGQGYEQYF
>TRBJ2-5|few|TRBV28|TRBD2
TGTGCCAGCAGTCCCCGTAGACTAGCGGGCCTGCGGAAAGAGACCCAGTACTTC
CASSPRRLAGLRKETQYF
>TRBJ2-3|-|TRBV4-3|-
TGCACCAGCAGCCAAGATCAAGGAGGGCAGGGTCAGCCCCAGTATTTT
CTSSQDQGGQGQPQYF
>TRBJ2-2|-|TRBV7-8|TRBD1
TGTGCCAGCAGCTCCCTGCTGTCGGGACAGGGTGTCGGGGAGCTGTTTTTT
CASSSLLSGQGVGELFF
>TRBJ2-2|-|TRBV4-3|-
TGCGCCGGCAGCCTCACCCGGAGAGGGGCTGGCGGGGAGCTGTTTTTT
CAGSLTRRGAGGELFF
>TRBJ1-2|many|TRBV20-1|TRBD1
TGCAGTGCTAGAGTCCGGGACAGGGGAATAATGGATGGCTACACCTTC
CSARVRDRGIMDGYTF
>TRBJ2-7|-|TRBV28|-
TGTGCCAGCAATACCCAGCGGTCAGGGGACAAGCAGTACTTC
CASNTQRSGDKQYF
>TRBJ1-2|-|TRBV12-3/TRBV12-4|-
TGTGCCAGCGGCAACCGTGTGGGTGGCTACACCTTC
CASGNRVGGYTF
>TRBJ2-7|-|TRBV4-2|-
TGTGCCAGCAGCAGGGATTGGCCTCCCGTCGGTTCCTATGAGCAGTACTTC
CASSRDWPPVGSYEQYF
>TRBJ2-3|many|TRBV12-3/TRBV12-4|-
TGTGCCAGCAGTCCCCTGGCGGCCCGCACAGATACGCAGTATTTT
CASSPLAARTDTQYF
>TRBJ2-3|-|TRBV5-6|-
TGTGCCAGCAGCTCCCGGGACCGGTTCTCAGATATGCAGTATTTT
CASSSRDRFSDMQYF
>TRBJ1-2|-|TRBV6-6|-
TGTGCCAGCAGTGACAAGGGGGGAGCTGGCTACACCTTC
CASSDKGGAGYTF
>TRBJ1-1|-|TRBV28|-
TGTGCCAACATCACAGTGGGGACGCACACTGAAGCTTTCTTT
CANITVGTHTEAFF
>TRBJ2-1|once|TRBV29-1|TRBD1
TGCAGCGTTCCCCCTGGAGGGACAGGTATCAATGGGCAGTTCTTC
CSVPPGGTGINGQFF
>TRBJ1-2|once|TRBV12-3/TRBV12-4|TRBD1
TGTGTCAGCAGTTCCGGGACAGTTGGGGATAATGGCTACACCTTC
CVSSSGTVGDNGYTF
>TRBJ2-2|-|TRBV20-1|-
TGCAGTGTTAGGGCAGAGACTGCCGGGGAGCTGTTTTTT
CSVRAETAGELFF
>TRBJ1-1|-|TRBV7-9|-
TGTGCCAGCGGCCTTACGGGGGACACTGAAACTTTCTTT
CASGLTGDTETFF
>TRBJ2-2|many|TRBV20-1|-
TGCAGTGCTCTCAGGGGATCCGGGGAGCTGTTTTTT
CSALRGSGELFF
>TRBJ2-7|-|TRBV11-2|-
TGTGCCAGCAGCATATTCACCGGAACAGCCGAGCAGCACTTC
CASSIFTGTAEQHF
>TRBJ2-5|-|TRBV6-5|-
TGTGCAAGTAGTTACCCGACATGGACCGGGGAGACCCAGTACTTC
CASSYPTWTGETQYF